This T cell receptor beta chain was sequenced during a study of blood T cell repertoires in COVID-19. V lost 6 bases and J lost 0, with 18 bases in between. This CDR3 contains 16 residues. Germline V gene data show CDR1 as KGHSH and CDR2 as LQKENI. The sample holds a few counts of this clone. Sequencing was performed with immunoSEQ multiplex PCR; in TCRdb, only in-frame clones are kept and a portion is missing. The sample consists of tens of thousands of clones, 60% to 80% of them appearing once. The sequencing sample was made of peripheral blood. The rearrangement uses TRBV18 and TRBJ2-7, with a weak D call TRBD1 (6 bases). This receptor was identified in a man between 65 and 85 years old with COVID-19, enrolled during active disease. The CDR3 coding sequence is TGTGCCAGCTCCCTTACGCCGGGACATCTCTCCTACGAGCAGTACTTC. It codes for CASSLTPGHLSYEQYF.